This T cell receptor beta chain was documented in a study of T cell repertoires in cytomegalovirus infection. Study background: Recently identified HLA-C-restricted CMV epitopes were among the peptides used. Matching HLA type, along with CMV infection, was indicated by public TCR beta signatures.

V dropped 4 bases and J dropped 7; count of bases not matched to a gene: 16. The germline gives CDR1 DFQATT, CDR2 SNEGSKA (reference sequence). The CDR3 has 16 amino acids. One entry per CDR3 protein results from TCRdb running MiXCR on the reads. The data show roughly 920,000 distinct CDR3 sequences, approximately 32% seen once. This clonotype was detected a few times. Its specificity is unknown. Points from the study as a whole: Dominating the ex vivo response were HLA-C-restricted CMV-specific TCR beta clonotypes.

The chain uses TRBV20-1 and TRBJ1-5; 7 bases fit TRBD1. Sequenced material: cultured CD8+ T cells from PBMCs, taken from culture after CMV antigen stimulation. The sequence came from a human donor in good health (CMV status not recorded). Some clones in this sample may be carry-over from other donors' samples. This CDR3 is CSANNIHDRVSQPQHF. The CDR3 DNA follows: TGCAGTGCTAACAACATTCATGACAGGGTCAGCCAGCCCCAGCATTTT.